Listed below are T cell receptor beta chains from one sample, sequenced in a study of blood T cell repertoires in COVID-19. The method was immunoSEQ multiplex PCR; TCRdb's version includes in-frame clones alone and lacks a portion of them. The sample has 170,000 or so clones, less than 90% seen once. The sample was PBMCs or T cells enriched from blood (not recorded which). The origin of the receptors is a woman between 45 and 65 years old who had recovered from COVID-19. Both conserved end residues are part of each CDR3. D genes are given only for firm matches. Some rows mark clone size as missing; the rest say once, few, many or name a class of expanded clone.

V	D	size	J	DNA	CDR3
TRBV7-3	.	.	TRBJ1-6	TGTGCCAGCAGCTTATACCCCCCCCCTAGCTCCTATAATTCACCCCTCCACTTT	CASSLYPPPSSYNSPLHF
TRBV5-1	.	.	TRBJ1-1	TGCGCCAGCAGCCCCCGGCCGGCGGGGGAGAACACTGAAGCTTTCTTT	CASSPRPAGENTEAFF
TRBV6-1	.	.	TRBJ1-5	TGTGCCAGCAGTGCCCCGACACGAGGGTGGAATCAGCCCCAGCATTTT	CASSAPTRGWNQPQHF
TRBV30	.	few	TRBJ1-2	TGTGCCTGGAGTGTACAGCTCCTACCAAACTATGGCTACACCTTC	CAWSVQLLPNYGYTF
TRBV30	.	.	TRBJ2-6	TGTGCCTGGAGCCTTGAGGGTGCTGGGGCCAACGTCCTGACTTTC	CAWSLEGAGANVLTF
TRBV10-2	TRBD1	.	TRBJ2-7	TGCGCCAGCAGTGAGTCGACAGGGGTCGAGCAGTACTTC	CASSESTGVEQYF
TRBV12-3/TRBV12-4	.	.	TRBJ2-1	TGTGCCAGCAGGTACCTTTCCGGTGAGCAGTTCTTC	CASRYLSGEQFF
TRBV5-6	.	.	TRBJ1-4	TGTGCCAGCAGCCATCTGACCGACGAGGCGGTTGAAAAACTGTTTTTT	CASSHLTDEAVEKLFF
TRBV5-4	TRBD2	.	TRBJ2-1	TGTGCCAGCAGCTTGGCCCAACAGCGGGACTTAGATGAGCAGTTCTTC	CASSLAQQRDLDEQFF
TRBV28	.	.	TRBJ2-7	TGTGCCAGCAGGCCGACTAAAGACGAGCAGTACTTC	CASRPTKDEQYF
TRBV2	TRBD1	.	TRBJ1-3	TGTGCCAGCAGTGAGGACAGGGCTGGAAACACCATATATTTT	CASSEDRAGNTIYF
TRBV6-1	.	few	TRBJ2-2	TGTGCCAGCAGTGAAGCGGGACACAAGCACACCGGGGAGCTGTTTTTT	CASSEAGHKHTGELFF
TRBV19	.	.	TRBJ1-2	TGTGCCAGTAGTATGGGAGAGATGGGCTACACCTTC	CASSMGEMGYTF
TRBV6-5	TRBD2	few	TRBJ2-1	TGTGCCAGCAGAACTAGCGGGGATGAGCAGTTCTTC	CASRTSGDEQFF
TRBV19	.	.	TRBJ2-1	TGTGCCAGTAGTATAACGAGGAATGAGCAGTTCTTC	CASSITRNEQFF
TRBV18	.	once	TRBJ1-2	TGTGCCAGCTCACCACAATTAGACAGTGGCTATGGCTACACCTTC	CASSPQLDSGYGYTF
TRBV12-2	.	.	TRBJ2-7	TGTGCAAGTCGCTTAGGACTAGTTTGGCTTAGCCCGTACGAGCAGTACTTC	CASRLGLVWLSPYEQYF
TRBV5-1	TRBD2	.	TRBJ2-5	TGCGCCAGCTCCAGGACTAGCGGGAGTGGAGAGACCCAGTACTTC	CASSRTSGSGETQYF
TRBV7-3	TRBD2	.	TRBJ2-1	TGTGCCAGCAGCACGGGACTAGCGGGAGTCGGTGAGCAGTTCTTC	CASSTGLAGVGEQFF
TRBV2	.	.	TRBJ2-1	TGTGCCAGCAGTGTAGGAACAGGGATACCCTACAATGAGCAGTTCTTC	CASSVGTGIPYNEQFF
TRBV19	.	.	TRBJ1-5	TGTGCCAGTAGTATGCGGGAGGTCAATCAGCCCCAGCATTTT	CASSMREVNQPQHF
TRBV7-2	.	once	TRBJ1-1	TGTGCCAGCAGCTTAGACAGGGCGCTACAGGGCCCGATGAACACTGAAGCTTTCTTT	CASSLDRALQGPMNTEAFF
TRBV28	TRBD2	.	TRBJ2-4	TGTGCCAGCAGTGCCGGGACTAGCGGAGCCAAAAACATTCAGTACTTC	CASSAGTSGAKNIQYF
TRBV2	.	few	TRBJ1-3	TGTGCCAGCAGTGGACAGGCTGGAAACACCATATATTTT	CASSGQAGNTIYF
TRBV7-2	TRBD1	.	TRBJ1-3	TGTGCCAGCAGGTCGCCGGGACAGGGGGCAGGTGGAAACACCATATATTTT	CASRSPGQGAGGNTIYF
TRBV5-8	TRBD1	few	TRBJ1-2	TGTGCCAGCAGCCCCGGGACAGGGATGTTAGCTAACTATGGCTACACCTTC	CASSPGTGMLANYGYTF
TRBV12-3/TRBV12-4	.	.	TRBJ1-3	TGTGCCACTGATACGAGGACTGGAAACACCATATATTTT	CATDTRTGNTIYF
TRBV27	TRBD1	.	TRBJ1-5	TGTGCCAGCAGTTCGATCGGGACAGGGATTGGGCAGCCCCAGCATTTT	CASSSIGTGIGQPQHF
TRBV3-1/TRBV3-2	TRBD2	.	TRBJ2-7	TGTGCCAGCATTCCGCCTGGAAGGACTAGCGGGAGAGGGGAGCAGTACTTC	CASIPPGRTSGRGEQYF
TRBV3-1/TRBV3-2	TRBD1	.	TRBJ2-7	TGTGCCAGCAGCCAAGATTACGGAGACAGGGTAAACGAGCAGTACTTC	CASSQDYGDRVNEQYF
TRBV7-8	.	.	TRBJ2-3	TGTGCCAGCAGCTCCCGAGGGGGATCAGATACGCAGTATTTT	CASSSRGGSDTQYF
TRBV6-6	.	.	TRBJ1-2	TGTGCCAGCAGTTCTGGGGGCAGCTATGGCTACACCTTC	CASSSGGSYGYTF
TRBV7-9	TRBD2	.	TRBJ2-3	TGTGCCAGCAGCTTCGCCGGGACTACCCTCACAGATACGCAGTATTTT	CASSFAGTTLTDTQYF
TRBV11-1	.	.	TRBJ2-1	TGTGCCAGCAGCCCCGCAGGGCGGTACAATGAGCAGTTCTTC	CASSPAGRYNEQFF
TRBV7-9	TRBD2	.	TRBJ2-2	TGTGCCAGCAGCATCCACCGGGGACTAGCGGGAGTTTTTTACACCGGGGAGCTGTTTTTT	CASSIHRGLAGVFYTGELFF
TRBV12-3/TRBV12-4	TRBD1	.	TRBJ2-1	TGTGCCAGCAGTCGACAGGGTAATGAGCAGTTCTTC	CASSRQGNEQFF
TRBV19	TRBD1	.	TRBJ1-5	TGTGCCAGTAGTGTCCGGACAGGGATAGTTCAGCCCCAGCATTTT	CASSVRTGIVQPQHF
TRBV9	TRBD2	.	TRBJ2-1	TGTGCCAGCAGCGTAGGCGGGACTAGCGGGTCGCGAAATGAGCAGTTCTTC	CASSVGGTSGSRNEQFF
TRBV27	.	.	TRBJ1-3	TGTGCCAGCAGTTTGCGGGCCACCTCTGGAAACACCATATATTTT	CASSLRATSGNTIYF
TRBV11-2	TRBD1	.	TRBJ1-2	TGTGCCAGCAGATCCCCCGGGACAGGGTTGGTCTATGGCTACACCTTC	CASRSPGTGLVYGYTF
TRBV3-1/TRBV3-2	TRBD1	.	TRBJ1-4	TGTGCCAGCACCCGGGGGACAGGGGCCGAAAAACTGTTTTTT	CASTRGTGAEKLFF
TRBV2	.	few	TRBJ2-2	TGTGCCAGCAGTGAAGACGCGGGGAACACCGGGGAGCTGTTTTTT	CASSEDAGNTGELFF
TRBV2	TRBD1	.	TRBJ1-3	TGTGCCACCACCGGGACAGGGTCTGGAAACACCATATATTTT	CATTGTGSGNTIYF
TRBV5-1	.	.	TRBJ2-5	TGCGCCAGCAGCTTGGCGTTACAGGGTTTAGTAGGAGAGACCCAGTACTTC	CASSLALQGLVGETQYF
TRBV6-5	.	.	TRBJ2-1	TGTGCCAGCAGCCTTAGCGTACTCGCCTACAATGAGCAGTTCTTC	CASSLSVLAYNEQFF
TRBV9	.	.	TRBJ2-3	TGTGCCAGCAGCCCCCGGAGAGCAGATACGCAGTATTTT	CASSPRRADTQYF
TRBV7-2	.	.	TRBJ1-4	TGTGCCAGCAGCTTGAACCCGGGAGAGGAAAAACTGTTTTTT	CASSLNPGEEKLFF
TRBV12-3/TRBV12-4	.	.	TRBJ1-5	TGTGCCAGCAGTTTCGGCAATCAGCCCCAGCATTTT	CASSFGNQPQHF
TRBV5-4	TRBD2	.	TRBJ2-1	TGTGCCAGCAGCCGGGGACTAGGCAAGTACAATGAGCAGTTCTTC	CASSRGLGKYNEQFF
TRBV30	TRBD1	.	TRBJ1-3	TGTGCCTGGATGGGGTGGGACAGGGGCCCCGGGAACCCTGGAAACACCATATATTTT	CAWMGWDRGPGNPGNTIYF
TRBV3-1/TRBV3-2	TRBD2	.	TRBJ2-7	TGTGCCAGCAGCATCGGGACTAGCGGGATCGAGCAGTACTTC	CASSIGTSGIEQYF
TRBV4-3	.	.	TRBJ2-7	TGCGCCAGCAGCCGGCATTCCACCCAGGGCTACGAGCAGTACTTC	CASSRHSTQGYEQYF